The entry below describes one T cell receptor beta chain. The target antigen is unknown. The PCR ran on 60 Vbeta and 13 Jbeta primers. Generated by immunoSEQ multiplex PCR, the TCRdb table keeps only in-frame clones and is missing some. Of roughly 180,000 clones in the sample, 80% to 85% were seen once. The data derive from a study of cytomegalovirus exposure and HLA in healthy donors. The overall study: An analysis done earlier identified around 100 million unique TCR beta sequences from about 179 million T cells.

V dropped 4 bases and J dropped 6 bases, with 13 bases sitting between them. The CDR3 spans 14 residues. Germline V lookup: CDR1 SGHAT, CDR2 FQNNGV. Broader study findings: Reported findings show TCR beta sequences accurately forecast HLA-A and HLA-B alleles in most subjects. Judged likely to be a sequencing artifact was a cluster of highly shared sequence variants. In a later analysis, HLA-associated beta chains showed higher expansion and lower generation probabilities than comparable chains.

This clonotype was obtained from a woman aged 18-29 years in good health and CMV-seropositive. The rearrangement uses TRBV11-2 and TRBJ2-4; D is perhaps TRBD2 (6 bases). Sequenced material: PBMCs. CDR3: CASSSPRGGNIQYF. CDR3 sequence (DNA): TGTGCCAGCAGCTCCCCGCGGGGAGGAAACATTCAGTACTTC.